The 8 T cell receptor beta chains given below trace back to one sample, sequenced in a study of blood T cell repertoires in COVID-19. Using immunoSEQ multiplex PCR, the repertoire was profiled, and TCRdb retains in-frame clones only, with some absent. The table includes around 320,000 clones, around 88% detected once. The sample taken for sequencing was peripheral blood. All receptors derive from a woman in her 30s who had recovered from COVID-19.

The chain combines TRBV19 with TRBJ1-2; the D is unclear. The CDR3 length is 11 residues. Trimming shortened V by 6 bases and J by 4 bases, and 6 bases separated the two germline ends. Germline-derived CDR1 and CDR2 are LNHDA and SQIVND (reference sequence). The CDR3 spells CASSPSYGYTF. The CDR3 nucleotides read TGTGCCAGTAGCCCCTCCTATGGCTACACCTTC.

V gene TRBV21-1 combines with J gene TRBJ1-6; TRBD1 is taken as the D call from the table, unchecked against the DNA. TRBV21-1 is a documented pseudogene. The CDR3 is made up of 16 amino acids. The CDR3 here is CASSNPDRGLNSPLHF. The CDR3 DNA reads TGTGCCAGCAGCAACCCAGACAGGGGGCTAAATTCACCCCTCCACTTT.

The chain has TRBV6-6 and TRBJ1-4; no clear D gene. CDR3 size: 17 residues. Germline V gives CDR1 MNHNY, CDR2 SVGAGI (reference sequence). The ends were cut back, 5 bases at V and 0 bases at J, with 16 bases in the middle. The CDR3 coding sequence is TGTGCCAGCAGTCCAACCGGAGGGATTGCAACTAATGAAAAACTGTTTTTT. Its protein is CASSPTGGIATNEKLFF.

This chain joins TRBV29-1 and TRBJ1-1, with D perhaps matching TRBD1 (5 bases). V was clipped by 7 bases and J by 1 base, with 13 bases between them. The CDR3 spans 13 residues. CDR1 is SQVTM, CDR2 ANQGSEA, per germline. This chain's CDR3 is CSADDRENTEAFF. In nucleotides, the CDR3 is TGCAGCGCAGACGACAGAGAGAACACTGAAGCTTTCTTT.

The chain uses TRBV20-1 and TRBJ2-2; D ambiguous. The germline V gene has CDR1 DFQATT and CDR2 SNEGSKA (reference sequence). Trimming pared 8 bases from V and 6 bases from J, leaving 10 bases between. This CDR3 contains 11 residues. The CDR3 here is CSPSYAGELFF. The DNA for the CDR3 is TGCAGTCCTTCGTATGCCGGGGAGCTGTTTTTT.

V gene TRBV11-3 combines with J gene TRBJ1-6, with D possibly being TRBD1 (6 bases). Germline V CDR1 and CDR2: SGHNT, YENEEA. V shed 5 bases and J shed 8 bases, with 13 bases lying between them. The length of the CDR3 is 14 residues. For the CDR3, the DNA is TGTGCCAGCAGCGTCCGGGACATGCATTCACCCCTCCACTTT. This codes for CASSVRDMHSPLHF.

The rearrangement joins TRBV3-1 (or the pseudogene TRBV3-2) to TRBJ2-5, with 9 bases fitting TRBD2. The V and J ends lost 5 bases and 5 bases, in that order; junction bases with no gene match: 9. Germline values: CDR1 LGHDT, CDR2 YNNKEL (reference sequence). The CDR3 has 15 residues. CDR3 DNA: TGTGCCAGCAGCTATTTCGCGGGGGGGCCCGAGACCCAGTACTTC. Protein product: CASSYFAGGPETQYF.

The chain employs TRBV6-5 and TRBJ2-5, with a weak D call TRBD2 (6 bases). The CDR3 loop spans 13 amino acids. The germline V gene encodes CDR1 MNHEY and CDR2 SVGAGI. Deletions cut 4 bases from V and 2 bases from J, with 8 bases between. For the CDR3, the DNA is TGTGCCAGCAGTTCTGCGGGGCAAGAGACCCAGTACTTC. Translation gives CASSSAGQETQYF.